This record concerns one T cell receptor (beta chain) sequence. This sample was included in a study of blood T cell repertoires in COVID-19. Study information: Both acute and convalescent COVID-19 samples were obtained from the United States, Italy and Spain.

Unmatched junction bases numbered 12, after V lost 6 bases and J lost 8 bases. This CDR3 region has 16 residues. Germline V gives CDR1 MRHNA, CDR2 SNTAGT. Enrollment of patients from Seattle took place during active infection, with longitudinal follow-up. Methods used by the authors: Nucleated cell number was recorded as an estimate derived from reference gene primer amplification. Clones were read by immunoSEQ multiplex PCR, and TCRdb kept only the in-frame ones, dropping some. Clonal size and the V and J genes are those of that table, whereas D and trimming came from the DNA. Of a few hundred thousand clones in the sample, around 90% were seen once.

This sequence originates from a man aged 18 to 30 with COVID-19, enrolled during active disease. The source material was peripheral blood. The rearrangement uses TRBV6-4 and TRBJ2-1; 11 bases match TRBD1. The DNA for the CDR3 is TGTGCCAGCAGCCTACATCCGGGACAGGGGGGCGATGAGCAGTTCTTC. This sequence encodes CASSLHPGQGGDEQFF.